In this sample, the clone carrying this T cell receptor (beta chain) turned up a few times. Its antigen remains unidentified. The iRepertoire nested amplicon-rescue multiplex PCR amplified TCR alpha and beta CDR3s from RNA. One-step reverse transcription and amplification started from around 100-400 ng of tissue mRNA or PBMC total RNA. TCRdb fed the multiplex PCR reads into MiXCR, producing one record per CDR3 protein. The table has about 110,000 distinct CDR3 sequences, 20% to 25% seen once. This sample is part of a study of glioma-infiltrating T cells. Trimming removed 1 base from V and 7 bases from J, with 17 bases in between. The CDR3 loop spans 15 amino acids. Study results and limitations: CDR3 overlap between tissue and blood was very small. Gliomas, especially low-grade, showed above-expected tissue-blood divergence; non-neoplastic patients showed below.

The source is a human donor with low-grade glioma or glioblastoma, undergoing nonglioma brain surgery, or in good health (not recorded which). V gene TRBV12-3 or TRBV12-4 combines with J gene TRBJ2-7; no firm D call. The sequencing sample was made of glioma tissue, nonneoplastic brain tissue, or PBMCs (not recorded which). Here the CDR3 DNA reads TGTGCCAGCAGTTTAGACCGTCTGGGGTTACGAGAGCAGTACTTC. This codes for CASSLDRLGLREQYF.